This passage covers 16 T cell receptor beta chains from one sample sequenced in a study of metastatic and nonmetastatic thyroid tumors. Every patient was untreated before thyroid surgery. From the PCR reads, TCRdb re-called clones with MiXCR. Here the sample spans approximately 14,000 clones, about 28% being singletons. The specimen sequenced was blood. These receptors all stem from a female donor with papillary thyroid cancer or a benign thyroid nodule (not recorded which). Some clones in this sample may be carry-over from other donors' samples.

The CDR3 nucleotides read TGTGCCAGCAGTTCCGGGACGCCGAACACCGGGGAGCTGTTTTTT. Translated: CASSSGTPNTGELFF. J is TRBJ2-2 and V is TRBV6-1; perhaps D is TRBD1 or TRBD2 (5 bases each). The CDR3 is 15 residues long. Germline values: CDR1 MNHNS, CDR2 SASEGT. The V end was cut by 5 bases, the J end by 0 bases, with 10 bases between.

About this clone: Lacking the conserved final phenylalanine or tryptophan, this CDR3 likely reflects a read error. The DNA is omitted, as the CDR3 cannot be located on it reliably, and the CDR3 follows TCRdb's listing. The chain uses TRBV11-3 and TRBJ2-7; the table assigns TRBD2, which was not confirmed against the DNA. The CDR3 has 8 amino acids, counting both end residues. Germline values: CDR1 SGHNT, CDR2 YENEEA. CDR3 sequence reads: CASSLEAG.

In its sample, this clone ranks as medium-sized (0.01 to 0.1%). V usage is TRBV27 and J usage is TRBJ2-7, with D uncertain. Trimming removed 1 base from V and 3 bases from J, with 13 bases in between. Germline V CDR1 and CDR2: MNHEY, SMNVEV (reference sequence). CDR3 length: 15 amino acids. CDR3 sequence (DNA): TGTGCCAGCAGTTTATTTGGCGGTTCAATCTACGAGCAGTACTTC. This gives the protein CASSLFGGSIYEQYF.

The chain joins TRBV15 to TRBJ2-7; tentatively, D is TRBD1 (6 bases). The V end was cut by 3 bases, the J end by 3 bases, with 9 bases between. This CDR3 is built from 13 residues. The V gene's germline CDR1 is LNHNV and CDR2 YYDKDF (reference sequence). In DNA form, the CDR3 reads TGTGCCACCAGCAGGGAACAGGGCTACGAGCAGTACTTC. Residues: CATSREQGYEQYF.

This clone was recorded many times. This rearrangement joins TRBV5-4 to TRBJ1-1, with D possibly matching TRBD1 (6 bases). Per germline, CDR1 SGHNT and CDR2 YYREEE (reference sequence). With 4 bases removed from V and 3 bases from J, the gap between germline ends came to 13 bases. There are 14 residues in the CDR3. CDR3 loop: CASSEGGMDTEAFF. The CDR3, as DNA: TGTGCCAGCAGCGAAGGGGGGATGGACACTGAAGCTTTCTTT.

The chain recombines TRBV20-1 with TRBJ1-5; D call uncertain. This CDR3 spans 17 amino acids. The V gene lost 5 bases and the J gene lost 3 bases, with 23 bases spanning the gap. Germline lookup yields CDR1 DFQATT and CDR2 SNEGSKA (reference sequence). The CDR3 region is CSARQPGHGDFNQPQHF. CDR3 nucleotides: TGCAGTGCTCGCCAACCGGGCCACGGCGATTTCAATCAGCCCCAGCATTTT.

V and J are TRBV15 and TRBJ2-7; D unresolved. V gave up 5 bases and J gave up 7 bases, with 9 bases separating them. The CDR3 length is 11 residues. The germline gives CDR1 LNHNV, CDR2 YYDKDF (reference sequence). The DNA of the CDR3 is TGTGCCACCAGCCGTTACGAAGAGCAGTACTTC. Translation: CATSRYEEQYF. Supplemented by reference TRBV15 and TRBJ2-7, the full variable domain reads DAMVIQNPRYQVTQFGKPVTLSCSQTLNHNVMYWYQQKSSQAPKLLFHYYDKDFNNEADTPDNFQSRRPNTSFCFLDIRSPGLGDTAMYLCATSRYEEQYFGPGTRLTVT.

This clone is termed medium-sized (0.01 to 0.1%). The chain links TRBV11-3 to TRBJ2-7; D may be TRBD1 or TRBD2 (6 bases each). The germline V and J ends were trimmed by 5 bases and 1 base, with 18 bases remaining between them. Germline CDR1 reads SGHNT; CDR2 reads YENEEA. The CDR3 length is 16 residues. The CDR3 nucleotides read TGTGCCAGCAGCCACGAACAGGGTGGGGGGTCCTACGAGCAGTACTTC. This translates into CASSHEQGGGSYEQYF.

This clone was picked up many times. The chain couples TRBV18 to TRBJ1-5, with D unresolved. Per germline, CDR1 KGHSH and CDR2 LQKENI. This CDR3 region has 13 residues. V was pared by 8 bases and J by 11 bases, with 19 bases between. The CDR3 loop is CASPNSGQSAQHF. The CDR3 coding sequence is TGTGCCAGCCCCAACTCTGGGCAATCAGCCCAGCATTTT.

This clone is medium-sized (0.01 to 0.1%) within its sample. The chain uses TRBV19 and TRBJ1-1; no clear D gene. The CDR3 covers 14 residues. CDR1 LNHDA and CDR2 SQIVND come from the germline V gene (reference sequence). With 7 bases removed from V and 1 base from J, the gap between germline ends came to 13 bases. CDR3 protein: CASKLRPTNTEAFF. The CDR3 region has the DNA TGTGCCAGTAAACTCCGCCCAACGAACACTGAAGCTTTCTTT.

This CDR3 reads CSARVRRHKLSYGYTF. CDR3 sequence (DNA): TGCAGTGCTAGAGTACGCCGGCACAAATTGTCCTATGGCTACACCTTC. The chain is built from TRBV20-1 and TRBJ1-2; D remains ambiguous. The CDR3 has 16 residues. Germline V gene lookup returns CDR1 DFQATT and CDR2 SNEGSKA (reference sequence). V lost 1 base, J lost 4 bases, and 19 bases lay in between.

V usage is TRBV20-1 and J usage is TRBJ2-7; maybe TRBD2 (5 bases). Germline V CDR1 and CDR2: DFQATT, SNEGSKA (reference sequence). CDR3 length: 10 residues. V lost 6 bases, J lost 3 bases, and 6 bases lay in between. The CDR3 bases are TGCAGTGCCCGGGACTACGAGCAGTACTTC. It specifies CSARDYEQYF.

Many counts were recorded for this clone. Written as DNA, the CDR3 is TGTGCCAGCTCACCAGGACAGGGGCACACTGAAGCTTTCTTT. This encodes CASSPGQGHTEAFF. The chain joins TRBV18 to TRBJ1-1, with TRBD1 matching over 9 bases. CDR1 is KGHSH and CDR2 is LQKENI in the germline V gene. The CDR3 is made up of 14 amino acids. The J segment lost 3 bases and the V segment lost 2 bases, leaving 1 base of the junction unmatched.

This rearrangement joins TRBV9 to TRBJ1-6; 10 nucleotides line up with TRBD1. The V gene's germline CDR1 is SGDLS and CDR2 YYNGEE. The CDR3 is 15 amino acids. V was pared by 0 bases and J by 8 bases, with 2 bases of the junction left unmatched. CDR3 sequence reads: CASSVDGQGDSPLHF. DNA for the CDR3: TGTGCCAGCAGCGTAGATGGACAGGGGGATTCACCCCTCCACTTT. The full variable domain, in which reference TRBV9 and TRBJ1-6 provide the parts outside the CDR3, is DSGVTQTPKHLITATGQRVTLRCSPRSGDLSVYWYQQSLDQGLQFLIQYYNGEERAKGNILERFSAQQFPDLHSELNLSSLELGDSALYFCASSVDGQGDSPLHFGNGTRLTVT.

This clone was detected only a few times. The DNA for the CDR3 is TGTGCCACGGGGGTAACAGGGACTAACTATGGCTACACCTTC. Translation gives CATGVTGTNYGYTF. This chain joins TRBV27 and TRBJ1-2, with D maybe TRBD1 (6 bases). The CDR3 totals 14 residues. Trimming took 10 bases from V and 0 from J, leaving 15 bases between them. Germline assignment: CDR1 MNHEY and CDR2 SMNVEV (reference sequence).

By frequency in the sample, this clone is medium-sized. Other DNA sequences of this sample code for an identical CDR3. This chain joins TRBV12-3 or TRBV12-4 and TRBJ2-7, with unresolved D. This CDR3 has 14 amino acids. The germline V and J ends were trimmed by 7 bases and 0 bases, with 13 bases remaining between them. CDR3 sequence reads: CASTRTEISYEQYF. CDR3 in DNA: TGTGCCAGCACTCGGACGGAGATCTCCTACGAGCAGTACTTC.